These 22 T cell receptor beta chains share one sample of origin, sequenced in a study of T cell repertoires in cytomegalovirus infection. Their recognized antigens are unknown. One entry per CDR3 protein, called by TCRdb with MiXCR from the reads. Among about 89,000 distinct CDR3 sequences, 25% to 30% were seen once, and the ten largest hold approximately 71%. The sample was CD8+ T cells from cultured PBMCs, taken from culture after CMV antigen stimulation. The receptor source for this set is a human donor in good health (CMV status not recorded). Some clones in this sample may be carry-over from other donors' samples.

This clonotype was found a few times. The J gene is TRBJ2-5, the V gene TRBV7-9; TRBD2 might be the D (5 bases). The CDR3 covers 14 residues. V was pared by 1 base and J by 4 bases, with 10 bases between. The germline V gene encodes CDR1 SEHNR and CDR2 FQNEAQ (reference sequence). CDR3 sequence: CASSLEGEAETQYF. CDR3 DNA sequence: TGTGCCAGCAGCTTAGAGGGAGAGGCAGAGACCCAGTACTTC.

This clonotype was detected only a few times. The chain combines TRBV12-3 or TRBV12-4 with TRBJ2-3; tentatively, D is TRBD2 (6 bases). With 3 bases removed from V and 0 bases from J, the gap between germline ends came to 7 bases. The CDR3 is made up of 14 amino acids. The CDR3 loop is CASSLTSSTDTQYF. CDR3 nucleotides: TGTGCCAGCAGTTTGACTAGTAGCACAGATACGCAGTATTTT.

This clonotype was recorded at least ten times. The chain is built from TRBV6-2 or TRBV6-3 and TRBJ1-5, with TRBD1 as a possible D gene (5 bases). V lost 6 bases to trimming and J lost 4 bases, with 22 bases between them. There are 17 residues in the CDR3. The germline V gene encodes CDR1 MNHEY and CDR2 SVGEGT. CDR3 residues: CASSHITLDSPNQPQHF. The DNA for the CDR3 is TGTGCCAGCAGCCATATTACCTTAGACAGCCCTAATCAGCCCCAGCATTTT.

This clonotype came up a few times. The CDR3 DNA sequence: TGTGCCAGCAGCGCCGGGGAGGGTTTCGGATACAATGAGCAGTTCTTC. Protein product: CASSAGEGFGYNEQFF. The V and J genes are TRBV7-6 and TRBJ2-1; 7 nucleotides align to TRBD2. V lost 5 bases and J lost 4; bases outside the gene matches: 11. Germline V CDR1 and CDR2: SGHVS, FNYEAQ. This CDR3 contains 16 residues. The complete variable domain, with remaining parts taken from reference TRBV7-6 and TRBJ2-1, reads GAGVSQSPRYKVTKRGQDVALRCDPISGHVSLYWYRQALGQGPEFLTYFNYEAQQDKSGLPNDRFSAERPEGSISTLTIQRTEQRDSAMYRCASSAGEGFGYNEQFFGPGTRLTVL.

The chain employs TRBV12-3 or TRBV12-4 and TRBJ2-3; possibly TRBD1 for D (6 bases). This CDR3 region has 17 residues. V dropped 4 bases and J dropped 6 bases, with 23 bases sitting between them. The CDR3 DNA is TGTGCCAGCAGTTCCCCAGGGGCGCAGATAGGTGGGGATACGCAGTATTTT. Amino acids: CASSSPGAQIGGDTQYF.

The chain has TRBV19 and TRBJ2-1, with 9 bases fitting TRBD2. V was pared by 3 bases and J by 8 bases, with 5 bases of the junction left unmatched. Germline V gene data show CDR1 as LNHDA and CDR2 as SQIVND (reference sequence). The CDR3 consists of 14 residues. This chain's CDR3 is CASSMGLASHEQFF. In DNA form, the CDR3 reads TGTGCCAGTAGTATGGGACTAGCCTCACATGAGCAGTTCTTC.

This rearrangement joins TRBV5-8 to TRBJ2-1; D is tentatively TRBD1 or TRBD2 (5 bases each). From germline, CDR1 is SGHTS and CDR2 YDEGEE. The CDR3 spans 16 residues. V lost 4 bases and J lost 4, with 18 bases in between. The CDR3 DNA is TGTGCCAGCAGCCAGTTAGGGACGGTGACTTACAATGAGCAGTTCTTC. It translates to CASSQLGTVTYNEQFF.

The V gene is TRBV12-3 or TRBV12-4, the J gene TRBJ2-5; no definite D call. The CDR3 spans 14 residues. V gave up 1 base and J gave up 5 bases, with 11 bases separating them. The chain's CDR3 is CASSLEAFGETQYF. Here the CDR3 DNA reads TGTGCCAGCAGTTTAGAGGCTTTTGGGGAGACCCAGTACTTC.

Only a few counts were recorded for this clonotype. The rearrangement links TRBV7-9 to TRBJ2-2; 9 positions agree with TRBD1. V shed 5 bases, J shed 3 bases, and the junction held 7 bases outside the gene matches. CDR3 length: 16 amino acids. The germline CDR1 and CDR2 sequences are SEHNR and FQNEAQ (reference sequence). CDR3 in DNA: TGTGCCAGCAGCGGACAGGGGTGGTCGCACACCGGGGAGCTGTTTTTT. Translating it yields CASSGQGWSHTGELFF.

This clonotype was recorded at least ten times. The CDR3 loop is CASHSSSYNEQFF. CDR3 in DNA: TGTGCCAGCCACTCAAGCTCCTACAATGAGCAGTTCTTC. The rearrangement links TRBV19 to TRBJ2-1; D gene uncertain. Germline V gives CDR1 LNHDA, CDR2 SQIVND (reference sequence). V lost 9 bases, J lost 0 bases, and 9 bases lay in between. This CDR3 is 13 amino acids long.

This CDR3 is CASSYEAVPSPEQFF. In DNA form, the CDR3 reads TGTGCCAGCAGTTACGAGGCAGTGCCCTCGCCTGAGCAGTTCTTC. This chain links TRBV6-8 with TRBJ2-1; D is unresolved. Trimming took 2 bases from V and 9 from J, leaving 17 bases between them. CDR1 MNHGY and CDR2 SAAAGT come from the germline V gene. This CDR3 region has 15 residues.

The chain has TRBV6-1 and TRBJ2-2, with 7 bases identical to TRBD1. Germline CDR1 is MNHNS and CDR2 is SASEGT. The CDR3 is 16 residues long. J was trimmed by 4 bases and V by 2 bases; bases with no gene match: 7. The CDR3 sequence: CASSERAGGPTGELFF. The DNA for the CDR3 is TGTGCCAGCAGTGAACGAGCAGGGGGACCCACCGGGGAGCTGTTTTTT.

This clonotype was counted a few times. The V and J genes are TRBV28 and TRBJ1-1; D ambiguous. Germline V gives CDR1 MDHEN, CDR2 SYDVKM. The CDR3 loop spans 13 amino acids. Trimming took off 6 bases at V and 2 bases at J, with 10 bases between the two ends. The DNA for the CDR3 is TGTGCCAGCAGGGTACAGCTAAACACTGAAGCTTTCTTT. Protein sequence: CASRVQLNTEAFF.

This clonotype showed up just a few times. The chain has TRBV6-1 and TRBJ2-1; tentatively, D is TRBD2 (5 bases). Germline V gene data show CDR1 as MNHNS and CDR2 as SASEGT. The length of the CDR3 is 15 residues. With 5 bases removed from V and 6 bases from J, the gap between germline ends came to 17 bases. DNA for the CDR3: TGTGCCAGCAGTTATGATGGGAGAGAGGGCAATGAGCAGTTCTTC. Encoded protein: CASSYDGREGNEQFF.

The chain uses TRBV19 and TRBJ2-4, with D uncertain. From germline, CDR1 is LNHDA and CDR2 SQIVND (reference sequence). The CDR3 is made up of 14 amino acids. V lost 2 bases, J lost 3 bases, and 8 bases lay in between. The CDR3 DNA is TGTGCCAGTAGTATACGGGTTTACAAAAACATTCAGTACTTC. The encoded protein is CASSIRVYKNIQYF.

The chain has TRBV6-5 and TRBJ1-1; 10 nucleotides align to TRBD1. The CDR3 is 16 amino acids. Germline-derived CDR1 and CDR2 are MNHEY and SVGAGI. Unmatched junction bases numbered 7, after V lost 6 bases and J lost 0 bases. The CDR3 region has the DNA TGTGCCAGCAGGGACCGACAGGGGGCAATGAACACTGAAGCTTTCTTT. Its protein is CASRDRQGAMNTEAFF.

CDR3 protein: CSVEFPAFEAFF. The CDR3 bases are TGCAGCGTTGAATTCCCAGCTTTTGAAGCTTTCTTT. The chain combines TRBV29-1 with TRBJ1-1; no clear D. Germline CDR1 is SQVTM and CDR2 is ANQGSEA. V was clipped by 2 bases and J by 7 bases, with 11 bases between them. The CDR3 has 12 residues.

This clonotype was seen just once. V gene TRBV29-1 combines with J gene TRBJ2-7; D not certain. This CDR3 region has 14 residues. In germline, CDR1 is SQVTM, CDR2 ANQGSEA. V lost 4 bases, J lost 5 bases, and 18 bases lay in between. CDR3 protein: CSVALVSRVHEQYF. The CDR3 DNA is TGCAGCGTTGCCCTGGTCAGCCGTGTCCACGAGCAGTACTTC.

The chain combines TRBV29-1 with TRBJ2-7; maybe TRBD1 (5 bases). CDR3 length equals 12 residues. Trimming stripped 6 bases from V and 4 bases from J, with 13 bases between. The germline V gene has CDR1 SQVTM and CDR2 ANQGSEA. The CDR3 DNA sequence: TGCAGCGTAGTAAAAGGGGCGTACGAGCAGTACTTC. Protein product: CSVVKGAYEQYF.

This clonotype was counted a few times. The chain has TRBV13 and TRBJ1-5; TRBD1 might be the D (5 bases). CDR1 is PRHDT and CDR2 is FYEKMQ in the germline V gene (reference sequence). V lost 5 bases and J lost 3, with 14 bases in between. The CDR3 loop spans 15 amino acids. The CDR3 loop is CASSARDANNQPQHF. The CDR3 DNA sequence: TGTGCCAGCAGCGCCAGGGACGCAAACAATCAGCCCCAGCATTTT.

The chain uses TRBV27 and TRBJ1-5; possibly TRBD1 for D (5 bases). This CDR3 has 13 amino acids. The germline V gene encodes CDR1 MNHEY and CDR2 SMNVEV (reference sequence). V lost 3 bases, J lost 6 bases, and 9 bases lay in between. Here the CDR3 reads CASSFGGGQPQHF. The DNA of the CDR3 is TGTGCCAGCAGTTTTGGGGGAGGTCAGCCCCAGCATTTT.

V is TRBV30 and J is TRBJ1-1; D call uncertain. V was shortened by 0 bases and J by 1 base, with 9 bases between the two germline ends. The CDR3 loop spans 14 amino acids. Looked up from germline, CDR1 is GTSNPN and CDR2 is SVGIG (reference sequence). This chain's CDR3 is CAWSVRGWNTEAFF. Here the CDR3 DNA reads TGTGCCTGGAGTGTACGGGGATGGAACACTGAAGCTTTCTTT.